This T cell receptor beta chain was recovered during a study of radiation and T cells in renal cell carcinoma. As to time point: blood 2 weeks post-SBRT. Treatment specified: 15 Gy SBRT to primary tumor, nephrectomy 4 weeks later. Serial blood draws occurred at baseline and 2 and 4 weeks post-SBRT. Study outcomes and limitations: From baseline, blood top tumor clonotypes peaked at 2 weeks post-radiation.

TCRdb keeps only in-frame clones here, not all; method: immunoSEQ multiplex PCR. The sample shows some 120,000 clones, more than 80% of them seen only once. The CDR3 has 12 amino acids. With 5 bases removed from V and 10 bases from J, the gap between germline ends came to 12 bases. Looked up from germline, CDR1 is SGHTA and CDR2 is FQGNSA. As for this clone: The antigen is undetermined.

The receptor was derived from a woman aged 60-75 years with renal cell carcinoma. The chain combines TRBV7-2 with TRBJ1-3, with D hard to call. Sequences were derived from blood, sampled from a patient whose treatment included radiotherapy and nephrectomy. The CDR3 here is CASSPRAQTIYF. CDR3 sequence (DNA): TGTGCCAGCAGCCCCCGGGCCCAGACCATATATTTT.